Below, 26 T cell receptor beta chains from the same sample are listed, as sequenced in a study of blood T cell repertoires in COVID-19. TCRdb's table, derived via immunoSEQ multiplex PCR, lists solely in-frame clones and lacks some. The repertoire holds approximately 300,000 clones, with around four fifths as singletons. Specimen: peripheral blood. The origin of the receptors is a woman between 45 and 60 years old with active or convalescent COVID-19.

The V call is TRBV6-5, the J call TRBJ1-6; 9 nucleotides align to TRBD1. Germline CDR1 is MNHEY and CDR2 is SVGAGI. Trimming removed 6 bases from V and 5 bases from J; junction bases left unmatched: 2. CDR3 size: 14 residues. CDR3 loop: CASRGTGNNSPLHF. CDR3 nucleotides: TGTGCCAGCAGGGGGACAGGGAATAATTCACCCCTCCACTTT.

This sequence joins TRBV7-8 and TRBJ2-7; TRBD2 agrees at 8 bases. The V segment lost 5 bases and the J segment 2 bases; nucleotides outside the gene matches: 14. Germline V gives CDR1 SGHVS, CDR2 FQNEAQ. There are 17 residues in the CDR3. The CDR3 loop reads CASSDPESSGNPYEQYF. CDR3 DNA sequence: TGTGCCAGCAGCGACCCGGAGAGTAGCGGGAACCCCTACGAGCAGTACTTC. Combining the CDR3 with reference TRBV7-8 and TRBJ2-7 gives the whole variable domain GAGVSQSPRYKVAKRGQDVALRCDPISGHVSLFWYQQALGQGPEFLTYFQNEAQLDKSGLPSDRFFAERPEGSVSTLKIQRTQQEDSAVYLCASSDPESSGNPYEQYFGPGTRLTVT.

The V call is TRBV5-5, the J call TRBJ1-1, with 7 nucleotides matching TRBD1. Trimming removed 4 bases from V and 3 bases from J; junction bases left unmatched: 9. The germline V gene has CDR1 SGHKS and CDR2 YYEKEE (reference sequence). There are 15 residues in the CDR3. The CDR3 bases are TGTGCCAGCAGCCCGCGACAGGGCGGAGACACTGAAGCTTTCTTT. Translating gives CASSPRQGGDTEAFF.

The chain combines TRBV12-3 or TRBV12-4 with TRBJ2-7; 8 bases fit TRBD1. Losses at the gene ends were 6 bases for V and 6 bases for J; bases not matched to a gene: 7. The CDR3 has 13 amino acids. CDR3 sequence reads: CASRLDRAGEQYF. For the CDR3, the DNA is TGTGCCAGCAGACTGGACAGGGCCGGCGAGCAGTACTTC.

The rearrangement joins TRBV4-1 to TRBJ2-7; 7 nucleotides agree with TRBD1. Germline CDR1 is MGHRA and CDR2 is YSYEKL. CDR3 length: 16 residues. J was trimmed by 5 bases and V by 0 bases; bases with no gene match: 10. The CDR3 here is CASSQDSRQGDHEQYF. CDR3 DNA sequence: TGCGCCAGCAGCCAAGATTCTCGGCAGGGGGACCACGAGCAGTACTTC.

The chain couples TRBV7-2 to TRBJ2-3; 7 bases map to TRBD2. V shed 5 bases and J 6 bases; nucleotides not matched to a gene: 14. The CDR3 sequence is 16 residues long. CDR1 is SGHTA and CDR2 is FQGNSA in the germline V gene. The CDR3 loop is CASSLRQLAPRDTQYF. The CDR3 DNA follows: TGTGCCAGCAGCCTCCGCCAACTAGCGCCACGGGATACGCAGTATTTT.

This chain connects TRBV3-1 (or the pseudogene TRBV3-2) to TRBJ1-2, with D unclear. CDR3 length: 11 residues. Germline values: CDR1 LGHDT, CDR2 YNNKEL (reference sequence). Trimming took off 3 bases at V and 9 bases at J, with 8 bases between the two ends. CDR3 nucleotides: TGTGCCAGCAGCCATTGGCCGAGCTACACCTTC. Protein: CASSHWPSYTF.

The chain couples TRBV25-1 to TRBJ2-7; 8 bases align to TRBD1. Germline V CDR1 and CDR2: MGHDK, SYGVNS. The V and J ends lost 6 bases and 6 bases, in that order; junction bases with no gene match: 7. CDR3 length: 13 amino acids. This CDR3 reads CASSWTGLGEQYF. The CDR3 nucleotides read TGTGCCAGCAGCTGGACAGGGCTTGGCGAGCAGTACTTC.

This chain uses TRBV6-1 with TRBJ2-1; 7 nucleotides agree with TRBD1. Germline CDR1 and CDR2: MNHNS and SASEGT. V lost 2 bases, J lost 3 bases, and 13 bases stayed unmatched. This CDR3 spans 18 amino acids. In nucleotides, the CDR3 is TGTGCCAGCAGTGAAAGCGGACAGGCGCAACATCTCTACAATGAGCAGTTCTTC. Residues: CASSESGQAQHLYNEQFF.

The J gene is TRBJ2-1, the V gene TRBV7-2, with 11 bases fitting TRBD2. The CDR3 extends over 15 amino acids. The trim removed 4 bases at V and 7 bases at J, leaving 6 bases unmatched. CDR1 and CDR2 (germline): SGHTA, FQGNSA. CDR3 nucleotide sequence: TGTGCCAGCAGCTCCGGGACTAGCGGAGATAATGAGCAGTTCTTC. It encodes CASSSGTSGDNEQFF. Together with reference TRBV7-2 and TRBJ2-1, the CDR3 gives the full variable domain: GAGVSQSPSNKVTEKGKDVELRCDPISGHTALYWYRQSLGQGLEFLIYFQGNSAPDKSGLPSDRFSAERTGGSVSTLTIQRTQQEDSAVYLCASSSGTSGDNEQFFGPGTRLTVL.

The rearrangement links TRBV18 to TRBJ1-1; D unclear. Trimming left V 3 bases short and J 8 bases short, with 10 bases between. CDR3 size: 12 residues. CDR1 KGHSH and CDR2 LQKENI come from the germline V gene. CDR3 coding DNA: TGTGCCAGCTCACCCCGGGAGGGAGAAGCTTTCTTT. It translates to CASSPREGEAFF.

The rearrangement uses TRBV7-2 and TRBJ2-1; 12 bases line up with TRBD2. There are 16 residues in the CDR3. Germline CDR1 SGHTA, CDR2 FQGNSA. Germline trimming cut 1 base from V and 4 bases from J; bases unmatched to any gene: 2. The CDR3 DNA is TGTGCCAGCAGCTTAGTAGGACTAGCGGGATACAATGAGCAGTTCTTC. Its translation: CASSLVGLAGYNEQFF. Drawing the rest from reference TRBV7-2 and TRBJ2-1, the complete variable domain is GAGVSQSPSNKVTEKGKDVELRCDPISGHTALYWYRQSLGQGLEFLIYFQGNSAPDKSGLPSDRFSAERTGGSVSTLTIQRTQQEDSAVYLCASSLVGLAGYNEQFFGPGTRLTVL.

The CDR3 region is CAWTGGGNQPQHF. The CDR3 DNA sequence: TGTGCCTGGACAGGGGGAGGCAATCAGCCCCAGCATTTT. The genes are TRBV30 and TRBJ1-5; 7 nucleotides line up with TRBD1. V was clipped by 4 bases and J by 2 bases; unmatched bases: 2. This CDR3 has 13 amino acids. Germline V gene data show CDR1 as GTSNPN and CDR2 as SVGIG (reference sequence).

The chain links TRBV18 to TRBJ2-1, with a tentative D call TRBD1 (6 bases). The V end was cut by 2 bases, the J end by 3 bases, with 14 bases between. CDR1 is KGHSH and CDR2 is LQKENI in the germline V gene. The CDR3 consists of 16 residues. The CDR3 loop reads CASSPLGQGYYNEQFF. The DNA for the CDR3 is TGTGCCAGCTCACCATTGGGCCAGGGGTACTACAATGAGCAGTTCTTC.

This clone has a handful of counts. This chain links TRBV2 with TRBJ2-1; 11 bases align to TRBD2. With 4 bases clipped from V and 10 bases from J, the junction kept 12 bases outside the gene matches. The V gene's germline CDR1 is SNHLY and CDR2 FYNNEI. The CDR3 length is 16 residues. The CDR3 nucleotides are TGTGCCAGCAGTGGGGGAAGACTAGCGGGATTTGGGGAGCAGTTCTTC. Translated: CASSGGRLAGFGEQFF.

The V call is TRBV29-1, the J call TRBJ1-1; weak D call: TRBD1 (6 bases). The length of the CDR3 is 14 residues. The germline CDR1 and CDR2 sequences are SQVTM and ANQGSEA. The CDR3 spells CSVRRGGANTEAFF. The CDR3 coding sequence is TGCAGTGTCCGGAGGGGGGGGGCGAACACTGAAGCTTTCTTT.

This clone was seen only once. V usage is TRBV5-1 and J usage is TRBJ1-4; D possibly corresponds to TRBD1 (5 bases). The length of the CDR3 is 13 residues. Germline V gene data show CDR1 as SGHRS and CDR2 as YFSETQ. The CDR3 protein is CVFGGATNEKLFF. CDR3 coding DNA: TGCGTTTTTGGAGGGGCAACTAATGAAAAACTGTTTTTT.

The J gene is TRBJ1-2, the V gene TRBV11-2; D possibly corresponds to TRBD1 (5 bases). CDR1 SGHAT and CDR2 FQNNGV come from the germline V gene. The CDR3 loop spans 16 amino acids. Trimming took off 1 base at V and 4 bases at J, with 16 bases between the two ends. The CDR3 is CASSLAPGRFSYGYTF. DNA for the CDR3: TGTGCCAGCAGCTTAGCGCCAGGGCGGTTCTCCTATGGCTACACCTTC.

The rearrangement joins TRBV3-1 (or the pseudogene TRBV3-2) to TRBJ2-1; TRBD1 agrees at 12 bases. V trimming: 4 bases; J trimming: 7 bases; junction bases outside the gene matches: 11. The CDR3 has 17 residues. In germline, CDR1 is LGHDT, CDR2 YNNKEL (reference sequence). The CDR3 loop is CASSRLLGTGGPNEQFF. CDR3 DNA: TGTGCCAGCAGCCGCCTATTGGGGACAGGGGGCCCGAATGAGCAGTTCTTC.

This clone came up once. The chain carries TRBV19 and TRBJ2-1; 8 bases fit TRBD1. The CDR3 loop spans 15 amino acids. CDR1 and CDR2 (germline): LNHDA, SQIVND (reference sequence). V lost 1 base, J lost 6 bases, and 5 bases stayed unmatched. The CDR3 sequence is CASSIGRGRVNEQFF. CDR3 nucleotide sequence: TGTGCCAGTAGTATAGGCAGGGGGCGGGTCAATGAGCAGTTCTTC.

This clone appeared a single time. The chain joins TRBV3-1 (or the pseudogene TRBV3-2) to TRBJ2-4, with 11 positions matching TRBD2. V trimming: 1 base; J trimming: 6 bases; junction bases outside the gene matches: 2. This CDR3 comprises 15 residues. CDR1 is LGHDT, CDR2 YNNKEL, per germline (reference sequence). The CDR3 sequence: CASSQVLAGGNIQYF. The CDR3, as DNA: TGTGCCAGCAGCCAAGTGCTAGCGGGAGGAAACATTCAGTACTTC.

This clone was recorded only once. J is TRBJ1-1 and V is TRBV29-1; D remains ambiguous. The ends were cut back, 4 bases at V and 1 base at J, with 7 bases in the middle. The CDR3 runs to 12 residues. Germline V CDR1 and CDR2: SQVTM, ANQGSEA. This CDR3 is CSVGHPNTEAFF. The CDR3 DNA reads as TGCAGCGTTGGACACCCGAACACTGAAGCTTTCTTT. Filled out from reference TRBV29-1 and TRBJ1-1, the complete variable domain reads SAVISQKPSRDICQRGTSLTIQCQVDSQVTMMFWYRQQPGQSLTLIATANQGSEATYESGFVIDKFPISRPNLTFSTLTVSNMSPEDSSIYLCSVGHPNTEAFFGQGTRLTVV.

Turning to this clone: Other DNA sequences from this sample encode an identical CDR3 as well. The chain combines TRBV18 with TRBJ2-3; perhaps TRBD2 as D (6 bases). The CDR3 sequence is 14 residues long. In germline, CDR1 is KGHSH, CDR2 LQKENI. Trimming took off 3 bases at V and 0 bases at J, with 7 bases between the two ends. CDR3 coding DNA: TGTGCCAGCTCACCTGGGACTAGCACAGATACGCAGTATTTT. Its protein is CASSPGTSTDTQYF. The variable domain in full, with the rest retrieved from reference TRBV18 and TRBJ2-3, is NAGVMQNPRHLVRRRGQEARLRCSPMKGHSHVYWYRQLPEEGLKFMVYLQKENIIDESGMPKERFSAEFPKEGPSILRIQQVVRGDSAAYFCASSPGTSTDTQYFGPGTRLTVL.

The chain is built from TRBV3-1 (or the pseudogene TRBV3-2) and TRBJ2-1; 9 nucleotides agree with TRBD1. Per germline, CDR1 LGHDT and CDR2 YNNKEL (reference sequence). The V gene end was trimmed by 0 bases and the J gene end by 2 bases; junction bases not matched to a gene: 8. This CDR3 spans 18 amino acids. The CDR3 bases are TGTGCCAGCAGCCAAGATAGAACAGGGGGCCTGACCTACAATGAGCAGTTCTTC. This sequence encodes CASSQDRTGGLTYNEQFF.

J is TRBJ1-1 and V is TRBV6-2 or TRBV6-3, with no clear D. Germline CDR1 is MNHEY and CDR2 is SVGEGT. The germline V and J ends were trimmed by 1 base and 0 bases, with 9 bases remaining between them. CDR3 length equals 15 residues. The CDR3 loop is CASSYWERMNTEAFF. The CDR3 nucleotides read TGTGCCAGCAGTTACTGGGAGAGAATGAACACTGAAGCTTTCTTT.

The chain has TRBV19 and TRBJ2-7; D unresolved. V gave up 0 bases and J gave up 7 bases, with 10 bases separating them. Germline CDR1 LNHDA, CDR2 SQIVND (reference sequence). This CDR3 has 13 amino acids. CDR3 in amino acids: CASSIDASMEQYF. CDR3 sequence (DNA): TGTGCCAGTAGTATAGATGCCAGTATGGAGCAGTACTTC.